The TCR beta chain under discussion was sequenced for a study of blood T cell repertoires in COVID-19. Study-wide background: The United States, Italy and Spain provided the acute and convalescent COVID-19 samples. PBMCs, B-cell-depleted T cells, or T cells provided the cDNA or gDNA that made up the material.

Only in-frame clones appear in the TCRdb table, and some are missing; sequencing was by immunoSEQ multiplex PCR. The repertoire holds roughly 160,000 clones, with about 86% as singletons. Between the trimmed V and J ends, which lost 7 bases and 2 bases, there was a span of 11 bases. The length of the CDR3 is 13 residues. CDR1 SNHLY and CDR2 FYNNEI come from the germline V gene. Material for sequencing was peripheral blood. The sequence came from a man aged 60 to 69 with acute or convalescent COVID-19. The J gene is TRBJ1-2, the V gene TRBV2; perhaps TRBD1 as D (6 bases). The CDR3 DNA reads TGTGCCAGCACCCCTCAGGGGAACTATGGCTACACCTTC. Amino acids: CASTPQGNYGYTF.